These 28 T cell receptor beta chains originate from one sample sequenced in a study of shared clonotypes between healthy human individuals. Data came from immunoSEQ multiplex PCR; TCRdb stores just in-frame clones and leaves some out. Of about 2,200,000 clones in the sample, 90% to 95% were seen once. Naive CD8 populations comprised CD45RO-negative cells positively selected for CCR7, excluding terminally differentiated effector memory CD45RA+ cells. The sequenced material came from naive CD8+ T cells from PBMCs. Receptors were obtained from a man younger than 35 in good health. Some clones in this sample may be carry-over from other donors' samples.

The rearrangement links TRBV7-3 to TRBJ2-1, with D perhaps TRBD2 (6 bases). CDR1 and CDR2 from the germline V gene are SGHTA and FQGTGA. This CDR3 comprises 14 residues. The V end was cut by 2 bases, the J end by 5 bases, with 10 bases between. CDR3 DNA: TGTGCCAGCAGCTTAGGCGGGGCAAACAATGAGCAGTTCTTC. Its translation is CASSLGGANNEQFF. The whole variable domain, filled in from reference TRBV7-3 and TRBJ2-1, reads GAGVSQTPSNKVTEKGKYVELRCDPISGHTALYWYRQSLGQGPEFLIYFQGTGAADDSGLPNDRFFAVRPEGSVSTLKIQRTERGDSAVYLCASSLGGANNEQFFGPGTRLTVL.

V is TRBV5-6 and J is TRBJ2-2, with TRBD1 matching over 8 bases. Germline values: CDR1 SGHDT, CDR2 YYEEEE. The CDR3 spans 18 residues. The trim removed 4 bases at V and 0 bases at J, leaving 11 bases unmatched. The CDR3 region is CASSPEAGGGANTGELFF. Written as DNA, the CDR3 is TGTGCCAGCAGCCCGGAAGCAGGGGGCGGCGCGAACACCGGGGAGCTGTTTTTT.

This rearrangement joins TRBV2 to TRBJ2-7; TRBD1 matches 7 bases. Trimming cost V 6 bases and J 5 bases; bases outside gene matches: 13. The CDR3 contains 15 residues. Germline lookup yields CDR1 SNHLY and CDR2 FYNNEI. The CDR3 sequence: CASRDTGTVVHEQYF. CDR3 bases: TGTGCCAGCAGGGACACCGGGACAGTGGTCCACGAGCAGTACTTC.

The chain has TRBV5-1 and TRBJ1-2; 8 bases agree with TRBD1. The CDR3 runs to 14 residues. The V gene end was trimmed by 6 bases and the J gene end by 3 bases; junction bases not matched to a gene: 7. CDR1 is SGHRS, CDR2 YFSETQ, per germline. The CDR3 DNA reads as TGCGCCAGCACCGGACAGGGCGTCGACTATGGCTACACCTTC. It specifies CASTGQGVDYGYTF.

CDR3 loop: CASSPPGVGEGRADTQYF. CDR3 sequence (DNA): TGTGCCAGCAGCCCCCCGGGAGTGGGGGAGGGCCGGGCAGATACGCAGTATTTT. V gene TRBV11-2 combines with J gene TRBJ2-3; 7 bases line up with TRBD2. The V gene's germline CDR1 is SGHAT and CDR2 FQNNGV. V was pared by 5 bases and J by 4 bases, with 18 bases of the junction left unmatched. The CDR3 totals 18 residues.

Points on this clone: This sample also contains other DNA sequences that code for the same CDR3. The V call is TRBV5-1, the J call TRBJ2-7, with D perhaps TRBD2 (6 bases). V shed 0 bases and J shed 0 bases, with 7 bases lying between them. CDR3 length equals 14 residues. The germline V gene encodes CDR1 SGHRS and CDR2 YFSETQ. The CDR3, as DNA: TGCGCCAGCAGCTTGGCCGGGAGCTCCTACGAGCAGTACTTC. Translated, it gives CASSLAGSSYEQYF. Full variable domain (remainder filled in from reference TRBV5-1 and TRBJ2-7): KAGVTQTPRYLIKTRGQQVTLSCSPISGHRSVSWYQQTPGQGLQFLFEYFSETQRNKGNFPGRFSGRQFSNSRSEMNVSTLELGDSALYLCASSLAGSSYEQYFGPGTRLTVT.

CDR3 sequence reads: CASSHRLGQGAEQYF. DNA for the CDR3: TGTGCCAGCAGCCACCGGTTGGGACAGGGGGCCGAGCAGTACTTC. The chain recombines TRBV11-2 with TRBJ2-7; 12 nucleotides line up with TRBD1. Germline values: CDR1 SGHAT, CDR2 FQNNGV. Trimming cost V 5 bases and J 6 bases; bases outside gene matches: 8. This CDR3 is built from 15 residues.

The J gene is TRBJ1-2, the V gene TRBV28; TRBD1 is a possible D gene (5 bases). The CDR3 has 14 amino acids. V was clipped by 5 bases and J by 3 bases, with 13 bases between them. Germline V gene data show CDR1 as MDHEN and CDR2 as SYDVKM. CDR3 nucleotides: TGTGCCAGCAGTCGACATCGGGGGGACTATGGCTACACCTTC. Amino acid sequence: CASSRHRGDYGYTF.

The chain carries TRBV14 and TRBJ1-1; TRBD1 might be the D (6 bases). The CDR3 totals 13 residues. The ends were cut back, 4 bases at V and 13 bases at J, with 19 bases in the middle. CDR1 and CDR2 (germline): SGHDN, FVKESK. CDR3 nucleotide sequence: TGTGCCAGCAGCCTTTCCCTCGGGGGGCCTGGTTTCTTT. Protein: CASSLSLGGPGFF.

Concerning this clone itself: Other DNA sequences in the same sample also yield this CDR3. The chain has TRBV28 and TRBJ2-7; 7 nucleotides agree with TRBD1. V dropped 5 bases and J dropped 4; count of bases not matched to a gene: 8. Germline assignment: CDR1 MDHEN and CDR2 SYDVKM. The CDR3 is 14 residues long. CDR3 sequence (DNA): TGTGCCAGCAGTCCCTCCGGGACAGCATACGAGCAGTACTTC. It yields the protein CASSPSGTAYEQYF.

The DNA of the CDR3 is TGTGCCAGCAGCTTAGTACCAGAGGGGGGAGGATACACTGAAGCTTTCTTT. This encodes CASSLVPEGGGYTEAFF. The chain joins TRBV7-8 to TRBJ1-1; maybe TRBD1 (6 bases). Germline values: CDR1 SGHVS, CDR2 FQNEAQ. Trimming shortened V by 1 base and J by 3 bases, and 18 bases separated the two germline ends. The CDR3 extends over 17 amino acids.

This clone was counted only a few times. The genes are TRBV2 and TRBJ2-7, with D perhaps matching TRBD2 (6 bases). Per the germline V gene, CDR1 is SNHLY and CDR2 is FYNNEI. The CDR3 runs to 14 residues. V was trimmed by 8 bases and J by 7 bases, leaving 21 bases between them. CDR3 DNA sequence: TGTGCCAGCCTCGGGACTTCGACCTCAGGGGAGCAGTACTTC. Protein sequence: CASLGTSTSGEQYF.

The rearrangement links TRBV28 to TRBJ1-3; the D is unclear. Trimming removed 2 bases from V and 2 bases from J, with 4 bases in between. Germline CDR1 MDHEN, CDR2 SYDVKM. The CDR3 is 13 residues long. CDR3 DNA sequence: TGTGCCAGCAGTTTACAGGCTGGAAACACCATATATTTT. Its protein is CASSLQAGNTIYF.

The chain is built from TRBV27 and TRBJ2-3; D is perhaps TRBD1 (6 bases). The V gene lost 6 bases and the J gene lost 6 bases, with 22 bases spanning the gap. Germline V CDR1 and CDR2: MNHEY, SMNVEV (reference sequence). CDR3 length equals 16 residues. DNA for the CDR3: TGTGCCAGCAGATCTTGGACAGATGACAGAACGGATACGCAGTATTTT. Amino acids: CASRSWTDDRTDTQYF.

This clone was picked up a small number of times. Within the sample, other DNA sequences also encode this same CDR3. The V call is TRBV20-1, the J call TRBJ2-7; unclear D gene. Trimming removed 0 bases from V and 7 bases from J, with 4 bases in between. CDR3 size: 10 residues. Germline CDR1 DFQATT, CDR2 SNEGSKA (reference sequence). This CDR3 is CSARDGEQYF. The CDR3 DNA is TGCAGTGCTAGAGATGGGGAGCAGTACTTC.

This chain's CDR3 is CASSPDRGTYEQYF. DNA of the CDR3: TGTGCCAGCAGCCCCGATCGGGGGACCTACGAGCAGTACTTC. The chain couples TRBV28 to TRBJ2-7; possible D gene TRBD2, 6 bases. The CDR3 loop spans 14 amino acids. Trimming shortened V by 6 bases and J by 2 bases, and 14 bases separated the two germline ends. Germline loops: CDR1 MDHEN, CDR2 SYDVKM.

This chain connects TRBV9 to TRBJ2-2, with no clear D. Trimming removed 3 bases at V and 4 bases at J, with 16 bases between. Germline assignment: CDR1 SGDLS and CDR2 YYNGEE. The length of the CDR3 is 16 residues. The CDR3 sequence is CASSANGVFSTGELFF. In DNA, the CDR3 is TGTGCCAGCAGCGCAAACGGCGTCTTTTCCACCGGGGAGCTGTTTTTT.

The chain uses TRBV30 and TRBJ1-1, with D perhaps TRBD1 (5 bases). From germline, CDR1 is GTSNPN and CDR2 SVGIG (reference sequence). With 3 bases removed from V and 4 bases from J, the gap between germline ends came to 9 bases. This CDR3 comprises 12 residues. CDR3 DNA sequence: TGTGCCTGGAGCCCGGACACCACTGAAGCTTTCTTT. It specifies CAWSPDTTEAFF. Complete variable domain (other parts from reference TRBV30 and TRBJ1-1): SQTIHQWPATLVQPVGSPLSLECTVEGTSNPNLYWYRQAAGRGLQLLFYSVGIGQISSEVPQNLSASRPQDRQFILSSKKLLLSDSGFYLCAWSPDTTEAFFGQGTRLTVV.

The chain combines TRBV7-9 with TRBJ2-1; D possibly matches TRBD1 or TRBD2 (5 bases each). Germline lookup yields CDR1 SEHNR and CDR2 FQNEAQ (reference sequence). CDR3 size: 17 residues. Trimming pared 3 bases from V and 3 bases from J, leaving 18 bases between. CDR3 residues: CASSFPRDGPRYNEQFF. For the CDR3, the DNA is TGTGCCAGCAGCTTTCCCAGGGACGGGCCCCGCTACAATGAGCAGTTCTTC.

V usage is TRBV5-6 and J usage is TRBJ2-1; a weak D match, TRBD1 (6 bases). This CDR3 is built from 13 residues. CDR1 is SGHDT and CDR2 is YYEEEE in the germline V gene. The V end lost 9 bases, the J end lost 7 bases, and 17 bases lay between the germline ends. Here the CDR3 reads CATRRPRGNEQFF. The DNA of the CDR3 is TGTGCCACCAGAAGACCGAGGGGGAATGAGCAGTTCTTC. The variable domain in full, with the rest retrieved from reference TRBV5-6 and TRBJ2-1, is DAGVTQSPTHLIKTRGQQVTLRCSPKSGHDTVSWYQQALGQGPQFIFQYYEEEERQRGNFPDRFSGHQFPNYSSELNVNALLLGDSALYLCATRRPRGNEQFFGPGTRLTVL.

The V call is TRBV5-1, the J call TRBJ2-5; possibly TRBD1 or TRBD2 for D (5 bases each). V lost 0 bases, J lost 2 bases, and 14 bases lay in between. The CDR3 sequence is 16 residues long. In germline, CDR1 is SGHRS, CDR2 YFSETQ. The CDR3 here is CASSLAPGPIQETQYF. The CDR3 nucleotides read TGCGCCAGCAGCTTGGCCCCGGGACCCATACAAGAGACCCAGTACTTC.

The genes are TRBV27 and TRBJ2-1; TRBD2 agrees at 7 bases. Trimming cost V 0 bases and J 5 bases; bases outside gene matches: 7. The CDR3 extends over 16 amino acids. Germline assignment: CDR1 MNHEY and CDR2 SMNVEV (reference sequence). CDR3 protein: CASSLSSGRGDNEQFF. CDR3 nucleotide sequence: TGTGCCAGCAGTTTATCTAGCGGGCGGGGAGACAATGAGCAGTTCTTC.

In DNA form, the CDR3 reads TGTGCCAGCAGTTCTTCCGGGAGACAGAATGAGCAGTTCTTC. Amino acids: CASSSSGRQNEQFF. This chain joins TRBV27 and TRBJ2-1, with a possible D match to TRBD2 (6 bases). The V end lost 4 bases, the J end lost 7 bases, and 14 bases lay between the germline ends. This CDR3 has 14 residues. Germline V gene data show CDR1 as MNHEY and CDR2 as SMNVEV (reference sequence).

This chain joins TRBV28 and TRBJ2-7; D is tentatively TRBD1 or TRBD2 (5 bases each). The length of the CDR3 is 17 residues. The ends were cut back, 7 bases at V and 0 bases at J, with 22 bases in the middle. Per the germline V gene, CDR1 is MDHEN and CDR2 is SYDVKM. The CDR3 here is CASTIQGAGTSSYEQYF. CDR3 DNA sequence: TGTGCCAGCACCATCCAAGGGGCGGGTACGAGCTCCTACGAGCAGTACTTC.

Written as DNA, the CDR3 is TGTGCCAGCAGTTGGGGGGGCGTCACCGGGGAGCTGTTTTTT. Translated, it gives CASSWGGVTGELFF. The J gene is TRBJ2-2, the V gene TRBV27, with D possibly being TRBD2 (7 bases). Germline lookup yields CDR1 MNHEY and CDR2 SMNVEV (reference sequence). The ends were cut back, 4 bases at V and 4 bases at J, with 10 bases in the middle. There are 14 residues in the CDR3.

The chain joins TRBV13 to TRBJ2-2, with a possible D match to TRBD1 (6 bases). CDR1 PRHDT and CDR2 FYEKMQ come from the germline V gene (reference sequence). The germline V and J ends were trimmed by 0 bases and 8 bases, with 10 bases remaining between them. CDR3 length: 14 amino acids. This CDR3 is CASSLGLDRGELFF. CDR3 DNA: TGTGCCAGCAGCTTAGGCCTCGACAGGGGGGAGCTGTTTTTT.

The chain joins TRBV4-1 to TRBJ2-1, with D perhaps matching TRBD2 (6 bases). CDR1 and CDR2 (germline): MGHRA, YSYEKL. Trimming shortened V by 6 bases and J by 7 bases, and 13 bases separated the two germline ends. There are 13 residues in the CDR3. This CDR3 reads CASRPTLANEQFF. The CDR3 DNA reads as TGCGCCAGCAGACCCACTCTAGCGAATGAGCAGTTCTTC.

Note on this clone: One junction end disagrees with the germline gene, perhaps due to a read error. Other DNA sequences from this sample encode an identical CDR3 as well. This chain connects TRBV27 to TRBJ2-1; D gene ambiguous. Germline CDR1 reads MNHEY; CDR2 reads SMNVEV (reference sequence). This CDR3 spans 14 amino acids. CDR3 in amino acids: CASSLSRIYNEQFF. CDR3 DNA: TGTGCCAGCAGTCTATCTAGAATCTACAATGAGCAGTTCTTC.